The 30 T cell receptor beta chains in this list originate from one sample, sequenced in a study of blood T cell repertoires in COVID-19. Assay used: immunoSEQ multiplex PCR; TCRdb lists only in-frame clones, some missing. This sample has tens of thousands of clones, with 91% found just once. The sequencing sample was made of peripheral blood. The receptors originated from a woman aged 70-85 years with active COVID-19.

V gene TRBV7-9 combines with J gene TRBJ2-1, with TRBD2 matching 10 bases. The CDR3 sequence is 15 residues long. Germline-derived CDR1 and CDR2 are SEHNR and FQNEAQ (reference sequence). V gave up 5 bases and J gave up 8 bases; unmatched junction bases: 9. Here the CDR3 DNA reads TGTGCCAGCAGCCCCAGGACTAGCGGATGGGATGAGCAGTTCTTC. Its translation is CASSPRTSGWDEQFF. The whole variable domain, filled in from reference TRBV7-9 and TRBJ2-1, reads DTGVSQNPRHKITKRGQNVTFRCDPISEHNRLYWYRQTLGQGPEFLTYFQNEAQLEKSRLLSDRFSAERPKGSFSTLEIQRTEQGDSAMYLCASSPRTSGWDEQFFGPGTRLTVL.

V gene TRBV12-3 or TRBV12-4 combines with J gene TRBJ1-3, with 7 bases lining up with TRBD1. This CDR3 spans 13 amino acids. V was clipped by 5 bases and J by 7 bases; unmatched bases: 5. This CDR3 reads CASSPTGLNTIYF. CDR3 coding DNA: TGTGCCAGCAGTCCGACAGGGTTGAACACCATATATTTT.

The rearrangement joins TRBV29-1 to TRBJ2-6, with 8 nucleotides matching TRBD1. Per the germline V gene, CDR1 is SQVTM and CDR2 is ANQGSEA. Trimming removed 4 bases from V and 4 bases from J; junction bases left unmatched: 6. The CDR3 length is 15 residues. The CDR3 sequence: CSVVLQGAGANVLTF. The CDR3 nucleotides are TGCAGCGTTGTCCTCCAGGGGGCCGGGGCCAACGTCCTGACTTTC. Using reference TRBV29-1 and TRBJ2-6 for the parts outside the CDR3, the full variable domain is SAVISQKPSRDICQRGTSLTIQCQVDSQVTMMFWYRQQPGQSLTLIATANQGSEATYESGFVIDKFPISRPNLTFSTLTVSNMSPEDSSIYLCSVVLQGAGANVLTFGAGSRLTVL.

The chain links TRBV27 to TRBJ1-2; 7 bases are a match to TRBD1. The CDR3 length is 15 residues. Germline CDR1 reads MNHEY; CDR2 reads SMNVEV (reference sequence). After removal of 6 bases from V and 1 base from J, the junction contained 8 bases not matched to a gene. The CDR3 is CASSPGGNFNYGYTF. CDR3 in DNA: TGTGCCAGCAGCCCAGGGGGTAACTTTAACTATGGCTACACCTTC.

The gene calls are TRBV2 and TRBJ1-5; 9 bases are a match to TRBD1. V lost 3 bases, J lost 5 bases, and 8 bases stayed unmatched. The CDR3 runs to 16 residues. Germline V gene lookup returns CDR1 SNHLY and CDR2 FYNNEI. This CDR3 reads CASSEARTGVYQPQHF. As DNA, the CDR3 is TGTGCCAGCAGTGAGGCCCGGACAGGGGTGTATCAGCCCCAGCATTTT.

The chain has TRBV10-1 and TRBJ2-5, with D possibly TRBD2 on 6 matching bases. There are 13 residues in the CDR3. V shed 6 bases and J shed 4 bases, with 12 bases lying between them. Germline values: CDR1 WNHNN, CDR2 SYGVQD (reference sequence). DNA of the CDR3: TGCGCCAGCAGCCCCGGAGGGCGAGAGACCCAGTACTTC. This sequence encodes CASSPGGRETQYF.

V is TRBV7-6 and J is TRBJ2-1; 14 nucleotides agree with TRBD2. With V trimmed by 5 bases and J by 8 bases, 5 bases remained unmatched. There are 15 residues in the CDR3. Looked up from germline, CDR1 is SGHVS and CDR2 is FNYEAQ. CDR3 sequence: CASSLGTSGSHEQFF. The CDR3 DNA reads TGTGCCAGCAGCCTCGGGACTAGCGGGAGTCATGAGCAGTTCTTC.

This rearrangement joins TRBV28 to TRBJ2-6, with TRBD1 identical over 7 bases. V gave up 6 bases and J gave up 0 bases; unmatched junction bases: 8. This CDR3 is built from 17 residues. CDR1 is MDHEN, CDR2 SYDVKM, per germline. The CDR3 sequence is CASRPRGIDSGANVLTF. The CDR3 bases are TGTGCCAGCAGGCCCAGGGGGATCGACTCTGGGGCCAACGTCCTGACTTTC.

This clone is a singleton in its sample. V gene TRBV10-1 combines with J gene TRBJ1-2; 8 positions match TRBD1. The ends lost 5 bases at V and 2 bases at J; junction bases unmatched: 1. The CDR3 has 13 residues. The V gene's germline CDR1 is WNHNN and CDR2 SYGVQD (reference sequence). Written as DNA, the CDR3 is TGCGCCAGCAGTCGGACAGGGAACTATGGCTACACCTTC. Translated: CASSRTGNYGYTF.

This clone was seen only a few times. V usage is TRBV6-5 and J usage is TRBJ1-5, with D unclear. Per the germline V gene, CDR1 is MNHEY and CDR2 is SVGAGI. The CDR3 loop spans 13 amino acids. Trimming stripped 6 bases from V and 3 bases from J, with 9 bases between. CDR3 nucleotide sequence: TGTGCCAGCAGGAACAGTATCAATCAGCCCCAGCATTTT. It encodes CASRNSINQPQHF.

The chain uses TRBV2 and TRBJ2-7; D is possibly TRBD1 (5 bases). Trimming shortened V by 8 bases and J by 2 bases, and 10 bases separated the two germline ends. The CDR3 length is 12 residues. Germline values: CDR1 SNHLY, CDR2 FYNNEI. The CDR3 DNA follows: TGTGCCAGCTTGGCAGGGCCCTACGAGCAGTACTTC. Residues: CASLAGPYEQYF.

V gene TRBV6-1 combines with J gene TRBJ2-7; no definite D call. V was pared by 1 base and J by 3 bases, with 7 bases between. Per the germline V gene, CDR1 is MNHNS and CDR2 is SASEGT. This CDR3 is built from 13 residues. The CDR3 nucleotides read TGTGCCAGCAGTGAAGGGCCTTTCTACGAGCAGTACTTC. Its protein product is CASSEGPFYEQYF.

The chain uses TRBV27 and TRBJ2-1; D gene unclear. Trimming pared 8 bases from V and 3 bases from J, leaving 17 bases between. Germline V CDR1 and CDR2: MNHEY, SMNVEV (reference sequence). CDR3 length: 15 amino acids. The CDR3 region is CASHFRLERYNEQFF. CDR3 nucleotide sequence: TGTGCCAGCCACTTCCGGCTAGAGCGCTACAATGAGCAGTTCTTC.

The rearrangement uses TRBV24-1 and TRBJ1-1; weak D call: TRBD1 (5 bases). V was shortened by 5 bases and J by 4 bases, with 13 bases between the two germline ends. Germline CDR1 KGHDR, CDR2 SFDVKD. This CDR3 comprises 14 residues. The CDR3: CATSAGRAATEAFF. The CDR3 DNA reads as TGTGCCACCAGTGCGGGCAGGGCAGCCACTGAAGCTTTCTTT.

V is TRBV6-1 and J is TRBJ1-1; D is perhaps TRBD1 (6 bases). There are 12 residues in the CDR3. Germline lookup yields CDR1 MNHNS and CDR2 SASEGT. The germline V and J ends were trimmed by 2 bases and 10 bases, with 11 bases remaining between them. The CDR3 DNA sequence: TGTGCCAGCAGTGAAAGGGACAAAGGAGCTTTCTTT. This codes for CASSERDKGAFF.

The chain joins TRBV2 to TRBJ2-1; 8 nucleotides match TRBD2. Germline CDR1 reads SNHLY; CDR2 reads FYNNEI. With 8 bases clipped from V and 4 bases from J, the junction kept 7 bases outside the gene matches. The CDR3 is 14 amino acids. CDR3 sequence: CASSAERGYNEQFF. As DNA, the CDR3 is TGTGCCAGCTCCGCCGAGCGGGGGTACAATGAGCAGTTCTTC.

J is TRBJ2-5 and V is TRBV9; D is possibly TRBD2 (5 bases). The CDR3 loop spans 15 amino acids. Trimming cost V 2 bases and J 5 bases, with 16 bases left between them. Germline assignment: CDR1 SGDLS and CDR2 YYNGEE. CDR3 residues: CASSVSTRREETQYF. The CDR3 coding sequence is TGTGCCAGCAGCGTCTCTACACGTAGGGAGGAGACCCAGTACTTC.

The chain combines TRBV19 with TRBJ2-7; 10 bases fit TRBD2. V was pared by 0 bases and J by 0 bases, with 5 bases of the junction left unmatched. Germline lookup yields CDR1 LNHDA and CDR2 SQIVND (reference sequence). The CDR3 is 17 residues long. This CDR3 is CASSIEDSGRTSYEQYF. DNA for the CDR3: TGTGCCAGTAGTATAGAAGATAGCGGGAGGACCTCCTACGAGCAGTACTTC.

The chain is built from TRBV13 and TRBJ2-1; TRBD1 aligns across 9 bases. The CDR3 is made up of 16 amino acids. V shed 3 bases, J shed 7 bases, and the junction held 10 bases outside the gene matches. Germline-derived CDR1 and CDR2 are PRHDT and FYEKMQ (reference sequence). CDR3 nucleotide sequence: TGTGCCAGCAGCTTCCTCAGGACAGGGGTCGGGAATGAGCAGTTCTTC. Encoded protein: CASSFLRTGVGNEQFF.

This chain links TRBV6-1 with TRBJ1-2; D remains unclear. Germline V gene data show CDR1 as MNHNS and CDR2 as SASEGT. V dropped 0 bases and J dropped 3 bases, with 14 bases sitting between them. The CDR3 is made up of 16 amino acids. CDR3 sequence (DNA): TGTGCCAGCAGTGAAGCGTACGGTAAGGAGGACTATGGCTACACCTTC. Its protein product is CASSEAYGKEDYGYTF.

The chain employs TRBV4-1 and TRBJ1-5; D gene ambiguous. The V and J ends lost 3 bases and 4 bases respectively, with 4 bases between them. CDR1 is MGHRA and CDR2 is YSYEKL in the germline V gene. The CDR3 sequence is 12 residues long. The CDR3 spells CASSHPNQPQHF. Written as DNA, the CDR3 is TGCGCCAGCAGCCACCCAAATCAGCCCCAGCATTTT.

This clone was recorded only once. The V gene is TRBV7-2, the J gene TRBJ2-3, with TRBD2 identical over 11 bases. This CDR3 region has 16 residues. The germline V gene has CDR1 SGHTA and CDR2 FQGNSA. V shed 5 bases, J shed 5 bases, and the junction held 9 bases outside the gene matches. This CDR3 is CASSQVLAGVGDTQYF. The CDR3 DNA follows: TGTGCCAGCAGCCAGGTACTAGCGGGAGTAGGAGATACGCAGTATTTT.

This clone occurred a few times. The chain employs TRBV5-4 and TRBJ1-4; TRBD1 aligns across 7 bases. After removal of 3 bases from V and 5 bases from J, the junction contained 4 bases not matched to a gene. CDR3 size: 14 residues. Per germline, CDR1 SGHNT and CDR2 YYREEE (reference sequence). The CDR3 DNA reads as TGTGCCAGCAGCTGGGGACAGAACAATGAAAAACTGTTTTTT. This codes for CASSWGQNNEKLFF. The whole variable domain, remainder taken from reference TRBV5-4 and TRBJ1-4, is ETGVTQSPTHLIKTRGQQVTLRCSSQSGHNTVSWYQQALGQGPQFIFQYYREEENGRGNFPPRFSGLQFPNYSSELNVNALELDDSALYLCASSWGQNNEKLFFGSGTQLSVL.

The chain combines TRBV4-1 with TRBJ1-1; D is perhaps TRBD1 (5 bases). Germline V gives CDR1 MGHRA, CDR2 YSYEKL. The V gene lost 0 bases and the J gene lost 9 bases, with 11 bases spanning the gap. The CDR3 has 13 amino acids. The DNA of the CDR3 is TGCGCCAGCAGCCAAGAGTCAGGGATAAAAGCTTTCTTT. Translating gives CASSQESGIKAFF.

In its sample, this clone was seen once. CDR3 in DNA: TGTGCCAGCAGCCCTGGACCAGTAACAGGGTCGGACGAAAAACTGTTTTTT. Its translation is CASSPGPVTGSDEKLFF. The chain is built from TRBV9 and TRBJ1-4, with TRBD1 as a possible D gene (6 bases). CDR3 length: 17 amino acids. Between the trimmed V and J ends, which lost 4 bases and 8 bases, there was a span of 24 bases. Germline loops: CDR1 SGDLS, CDR2 YYNGEE.

V usage is TRBV18 and J usage is TRBJ2-7, with D possibly matching TRBD2 (6 bases). CDR3 length: 17 amino acids. V lost 3 bases to trimming and J lost 0 bases, with 18 bases between them. CDR1 and CDR2 from the germline V gene are KGHSH and LQKENI. CDR3 residues: CASSPNTLGGNSYEQYF. Written as DNA, the CDR3 is TGTGCCAGCTCACCGAATACCCTGGGGGGAAACTCCTACGAGCAGTACTTC.

This chain connects TRBV11-2 to TRBJ2-7, with a tentative D call TRBD1 (6 bases). The CDR3 has 13 residues. Germline V gene data show CDR1 as SGHAT and CDR2 as FQNNGV. The V and J ends lost 4 bases and 4 bases respectively, with 11 bases between them. This CDR3 reads CASSSTGWYEQYF. The CDR3, as DNA: TGTGCCAGCAGCTCAACAGGGTGGTACGAGCAGTACTTC.

The rearrangement links TRBV30 to TRBJ1-5; possible D gene TRBD1, 6 bases. CDR1 GTSNPN and CDR2 SVGIG come from the germline V gene (reference sequence). V shed 2 bases and J shed 0 bases, with 8 bases lying between them. This CDR3 comprises 14 residues. The CDR3 region is CAWSTGNSNQPQHF. CDR3 coding DNA: TGTGCCTGGAGTACAGGGAATAGCAATCAGCCCCAGCATTTT.

The chain couples TRBV6-5 to TRBJ1-6, with 8 bases identical to TRBD1. The length of the CDR3 is 14 residues. The germline gives CDR1 MNHEY, CDR2 SVGAGI. V trimming: 6 bases; J trimming: 8 bases; junction bases outside the gene matches: 6. The CDR3 nucleotides are TGTGCCAGCAGCGGACAGGGAAGGGATTCACCCCTCCACTTT. It specifies CASSGQGRDSPLHF.

This rearrangement joins TRBV6-2 or TRBV6-3 to TRBJ2-7, with a possible D match to TRBD2 (5 bases). Trimming stripped 7 bases from V and 2 bases from J, with 18 bases between. The CDR3 is 15 residues long. Germline lookup yields CDR1 MNHEY and CDR2 SVGEGT. As DNA, the CDR3 is TGTGCCAGCACCCCCCGGGCGGGTGGTACCTACGAGCAGTACTTC. Translating gives CASTPRAGGTYEQYF.